This entry features one T cell receptor (beta chain) sequence. Its antigen remains undetermined. One base away there is no much larger clone; base qualities are not given. The data originate from a study of blood T cells in healthy people across ages (dated by TCRdb to 2015 to 2017). Broadly, across the study: In model experiments, template switching captured roughly one uniquely barcoded TCR beta cDNA molecule for every two T cells. Age-related changes in TCR beta repertoire diversity were measured in the study by deep sequencing normalized with unique cDNA molecular identifiers. To avoid experimental bias, donors of different ages were randomly spread across the sequencing lanes. Donors were grouped into four age groups: young (average approximately 16 years), middle-aged (about 38), aged (about 60) and long-lived (around 82). Using the same blood draw, the study looked at two additional independent replicas of 1 million unique cDNA reads for two donors, one aged 18 to 30 and the other aged 80 or older.

The donors were 40 or so Caucasian individuals from Russia, aged roughly 6 to 100 years, who were systemically healthy. Each donor gave ten milliliters of peripheral blood, drawn into EDTA-treated Vacutainer tubes. Ficoll-Paque density-gradient centrifugation was used to isolate PBMCs, with at least 6.5 million per sample. Total RNA, at least 6 micrograms per sample, was extracted from PBMCs with Trizol reagent. The percentages of naive CD45RAhigh/CD27high T cells were determined by flow cytometry on a PBMC aliquot from every donor. Library preparation employed 5' RACE. The instrument was an Illumina HiSeq 2500. A second PCR of roughly 7 to 11 cycles was performed with a sample-barcoded 5' primer and a J-beta primer mix. Each TCR beta cDNA molecule received a unique molecular identifier from a template-switch 5' adaptor carrying 12 random nucleotides. Each sample yielded at least 2.5 million CDR3-containing paired-end reads. All of the RNA was converted into first-strand cDNA using the Mint cDNA synthesis kit, with a TRBC-specific oligonucleotide serving as the primer. After uracil-DNA glycosylase treatment, a first 18-cycle PCR used universal primers M1SS and BC2_uni_R on all cDNA. Regarding the original processing steps: Normalization of each sample was performed by random selection of 1 million high-quality reads, each carrying a distinct molecular identifier. Reads sharing molecular identifiers were discarded rather than binned into consensus sequences. MiTCR, with a Q25 quality threshold and the strictest error-elimination algorithm, was used for CDR3 identification, clonotype clustering and error correction. Lower-bound total TCR beta diversity was estimated with a nonparametric unseen species model using Euler transformation. TCRdb handled the public reads itself, with Q25 trimming in fastp and clone calling in MiXCR, and kept productive beta chains. Merged by CDR3 protein, the rows form single entries marked with the most common genes and DNA. TCRdb, not the authors, supplied the V and J calls. Across this sample there are about a million distinct CDR3 sequences, with more than 30% seen only once. The ten largest clones add up to approximately 14% of the sample.

Reading the germline V gene (reference sequence) gives CDR1 DFQATT and CDR2 SNEGSKA. The CDR3 holds 15 amino acids from the cysteine to the phenylalanine. The CDR3 DNA has 45 bases and is translated from base 1. V has 3 bases trimmed and J has 1 base trimmed; junction bases matching no gene number 6. What the authors observed across the whole study: Because donor CMV infection status was unknown, age-related changes in expanded clonotypes were potentially confounded. Observed TCR beta diversity per million T cells fell roughly linearly with age, and a significant reduction was already apparent by age about 43. Conclusive comparison of naive and antigen-experienced compartments was prevented by the profiling of bulk unsorted PBMCs. Total diversity estimates from one million sequenced T cells were considered lower bounds and underestimates. Compared with the aged group, more naive CD4+ T cells, fewer expanded clones and increased TCR diversity were shown by the long-lived group, suggesting age selection. There was a strong correlation between observed TCR beta diversity and the percentage of naive T cells measured by flow cytometry.

The TCR sequence derives from a young man in good health. Sample: blood. The V gene is TRBV20-1 and the J gene is TRBJ2-3; 8 middle bases align to TRBD1. Here the CDR3 is given as CSASGQGGGTDTQYF. DNA sequence: TGCAGTGCTAGCGGACAGGGTGGGGGCACAGATACGCAGTATTTT.